The sample holds a few counts of the clone carrying this T cell receptor (beta chain). Unmatched junction bases numbered 11, after V lost 7 bases and J lost 0 bases. The germline V gene encodes CDR1 KGHSH and CDR2 LQKENI. CDR3 length: 17 residues. The source of the sample is a study of T-cell memory formation after mild COVID-19. In TCRdb, the 5' RACE reads were re-called with MiXCR into one record per CDR3 protein. Of about 90,000 distinct CDR3 sequences listed, roughly an eighth were seen once; the top ten hold 25% to 35%. The receptor was derived from an adult woman who had mild COVID-19 (a few samples of this study predate the infection). Cell type and time point are not known. V and J are TRBV18 and TRBJ2-1; TRBD2 agrees at 8 bases. The source material was PBMCs or a T cell subset sorted from them (not recorded which). CDR3 in amino acids: CASLSGGSPSSYNEQFF. The DNA of the CDR3 is TGTGCCAGCTTAAGCGGGGGTTCCCCGAGCTCCTACAATGAGCAGTTCTTC.